This TCR beta chain is drawn from a study of OX40 agonist ivuxolimab in advanced cancers. At the level of the study: Patients took ivuxolimab, an agonistic anti-OX40 (CD134) antibody. Averaging around 60 years in age, with a range of about 23 to 79, the cohort was around 85% male.

Repertoires were generated with immunoSEQ multiplex PCR, while TCRdb's copy carries only in-frame clones and drops some. The table records roughly 35,000 clones, approximately 82% of them present only once. The CDR3 sequence is 16 residues long. With 6 bases clipped from V and 4 bases from J, the junction kept 10 bases outside the gene matches. The germline gives CDR1 SQVTM, CDR2 ANQGSEA. This TCR came from an adult with an advanced solid tumor such as melanoma, head and neck, liver or kidney cancer. V usage is TRBV29-1 and J usage is TRBJ2-3; 13 bases match TRBD2. This sample comprised CD4+ or CD8+ T cells sorted from blood, obtained in a trial of the OX40 agonist ivuxolimab. The CDR3 loop reads CSVTGTSGKKADTQYF. The CDR3 nucleotides are TGCAGCGTCACCGGGACTAGCGGGAAAAAGGCAGATACGCAGTATTTT.